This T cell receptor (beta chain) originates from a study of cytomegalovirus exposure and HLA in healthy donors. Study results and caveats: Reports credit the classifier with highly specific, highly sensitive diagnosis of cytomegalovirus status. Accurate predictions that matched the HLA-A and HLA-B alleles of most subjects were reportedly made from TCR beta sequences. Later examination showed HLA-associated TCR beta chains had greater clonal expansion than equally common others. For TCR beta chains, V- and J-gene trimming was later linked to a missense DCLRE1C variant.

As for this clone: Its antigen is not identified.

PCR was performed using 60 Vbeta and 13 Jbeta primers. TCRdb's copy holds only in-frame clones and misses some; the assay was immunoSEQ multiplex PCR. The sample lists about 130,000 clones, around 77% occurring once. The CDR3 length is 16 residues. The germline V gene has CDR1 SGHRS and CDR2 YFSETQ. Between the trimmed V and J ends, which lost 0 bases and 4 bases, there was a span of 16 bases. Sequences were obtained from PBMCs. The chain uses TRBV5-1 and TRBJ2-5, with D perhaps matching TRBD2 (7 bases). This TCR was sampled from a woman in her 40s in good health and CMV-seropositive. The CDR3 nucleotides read TGCGCCAGCAGCTTGGCGGGGGGCCGAGAGGGAGAGACCCAGTACTTC. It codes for CASSLAGGREGETQYF.